This entry lists 9 T cell receptor beta chains sequenced from one sample in a study of control samples from healthy donors and cancer patients. Sequencing was performed with immunoSEQ multiplex PCR; in TCRdb, only in-frame clones are kept and a portion is missing. The sample consists of around 96,000 clones, 93% of them appearing once. The sequenced sample was blood. The receptors originated from a man younger than 30 in good health.

This sequence joins TRBV27 and TRBJ1-5; D remains ambiguous. Trimming cost V 4 bases and J 1 base, with 5 bases left between them. This CDR3 spans 13 amino acids. Germline CDR1 and CDR2: MNHEY and SMNVEV (reference sequence). The CDR3 loop is CASSYLSNQPQHF. The CDR3 DNA follows: TGTGCCAGCAGTTATTTGAGCAATCAGCCCCAGCATTTT.

This clone was seen a handful of times. The V and J genes are TRBV11-2 and TRBJ2-7; TRBD1 matches 8 bases. Germline trimming cut 5 bases from V and 6 bases from J; bases unmatched to any gene: 9. The germline V gene has CDR1 SGHAT and CDR2 FQNNGV. The CDR3 is 14 amino acids. CDR3 amino acids: CASSLPTTGAEQYF. The CDR3 nucleotides are TGTGCCAGCAGCCTCCCTACGACAGGGGCCGAGCAGTACTTC. Full variable domain (outside the CDR3, taken from reference TRBV11-2 and TRBJ2-7): EAGVAQSPRYKIIEKRQSVAFWCNPISGHATLYWYQQILGQGPKLLIQFQNNGVVDDSQLPKDRFSAERLKGVDSTLKIQPAKLEDSAVYLCASSLPTTGAEQYFGPGTRLTVT.

The CDR3 nucleotides read TGTGCCAGCAGTACACTGAACACTGAAGCTTTCTTT. Amino acids: CASSTLNTEAFF. V usage is TRBV12-3 or TRBV12-4 and J usage is TRBJ1-1; D is uncertain. This CDR3 contains 12 residues. Deletions cut 5 bases from V and 0 bases from J, with 4 bases between.

Only one count was recorded for this clone. Compared with germline, one end of the junction differs, possibly owing to a read error. The DNA of the CDR3 is TGTGCCAGCAGCTTGTGGCGGGAGGCCCACCTTCGAAACTTC. Amino acids: CASSLWREAHLRNF. The chain recombines TRBV5-4 with TRBJ2-7, with 8 bases matching TRBD2. CDR3 length: 14 residues. The germline CDR1 and CDR2 sequences are SGHNT and YYREEE (reference sequence).

The CDR3 DNA follows: TGTGCCTGGAGTGTAAAAGAAAACACTGAAGCTTTCTTT. Translating it yields CAWSVKENTEAFF. The chain is built from TRBV30 and TRBJ1-1; D uncertain. Trimming removed 0 bases from V and 2 bases from J, with 7 bases in between. The CDR3 runs 13 residues. Germline V gene lookup returns CDR1 GTSNPN and CDR2 SVGIG (reference sequence).

In DNA, the CDR3 is TGTGCCAGCAGATCGCAACTAGCGGCGGACGAGCAGTACTTC. It is translated as CASRSQLAADEQYF. V is TRBV2 and J is TRBJ2-7; 8 bases fit TRBD2. Germline V CDR1 and CDR2: SNHLY, FYNNEI. The length of the CDR3 is 14 residues. V lost 6 bases and J lost 5; bases outside the gene matches: 9.

J is TRBJ2-7 and V is TRBV19; 13 bases are shared with TRBD2. Unmatched junction bases numbered 6, after V lost 3 bases and J lost 7 bases. The germline gives CDR1 LNHDA, CDR2 SQIVND (reference sequence). This CDR3 spans 15 amino acids. The CDR3 sequence: CASSMGLAGTGEQYF. CDR3 sequence (DNA): TGTGCCAGTAGTATGGGACTAGCGGGGACTGGGGAGCAGTACTTC. Supplemented by reference TRBV19 and TRBJ2-7, the full variable domain reads DGGITQSPKYLFRKEGQNVTLSCEQNLNHDAMYWYRQDPGQGLRLIYYSQIVNDFQKGDIAEGYSVSREKKESFPLTVTSAQKNPTAFYLCASSMGLAGTGEQYFGPGTRLTVT.

On this clone itself: One end of the junction does not line up with germline, which may come from a read error. The J gene is TRBJ1-2, the V gene TRBV4-1; D gene unclear. The CDR3 is made up of 12 amino acids. CDR1 MGHRA and CDR2 YSYEKL come from the germline V gene. CDR3 nucleotides: TGCGCCAGCAGCGCCTTGGAGGGAGTAAGGTTCTTC. This gives the protein CASSALEGVRFF.

The genes are TRBV5-1 and TRBJ1-2; D gene ambiguous. Germline CDR1 reads SGHRS; CDR2 reads YFSETQ. V lost 7 bases and J 3 bases, leaving 13 bases between the germline ends. The CDR3 length is 13 residues. This CDR3 reads CASSKGLDYGYTF. The CDR3 DNA reads TGCGCCAGCTCAAAAGGGCTCGACTATGGCTACACCTTC. Looking up the rest from reference TRBV5-1 and TRBJ1-2 gives the full variable domain: KAGVTQTPRYLIKTRGQQVTLSCSPISGHRSVSWYQQTPGQGLQFLFEYFSETQRNKGNFPGRFSGRQFSNSRSEMNVSTLELGDSALYLCASSKGLDYGYTFGSGTRLTVV.